The clone carrying this T cell receptor (beta chain) was recorded at least ten times. The antigen remains unidentified. The entry originates in a study of neurological immune-mediated disorders. The authors made cDNA by 5'RACE with 10-nucleotide random UMIs. Via MiXCR, TCRdb re-called the 5' RACE reads, giving one row per CDR3 protein. The sample yields some 78,000 distinct CDR3 sequences, 4% to 6% seen once. Regarding the study as a whole: No CDR3 amino acid sequences were shared by expanded clones across subjects, suggesting private repertoires in all groups. Phylogenetically, 18 of 34 multiple sclerosis patients' repertoires fell into one related-CDR3 cluster, a possible signature.

The CDR3 contains 15 residues. The V segment lost 6 bases and the J segment 2 bases; nucleotides outside the gene matches: 7. The source of this sequence is a woman in her twenties or thirties with multiple sclerosis. The sequencing sample was made of PBMCs. J is TRBJ1-5 and V is TRBV12-3 or TRBV12-4, with 7 positions matching TRBD1. The CDR3 reads CASRKTGSGNQPQHF. For the CDR3, the DNA is TGTGCCAGCAGAAAGACAGGGTCAGGCAATCAGCCCCAGCATTTT.